Listed below are T cell receptor beta chains from one sample, sequenced in a study of blood T cell repertoires in COVID-19. Clones were read by immunoSEQ multiplex PCR, and TCRdb kept only the in-frame ones, dropping some. This table has under 200,000 clones, approximately 80% appearing once. The sequenced material came from peripheral blood. These TCRs come from a woman aged 55-69 years with acute or convalescent COVID-19. Both conserved end residues are part of each CDR3. D genes are given only for firm matches.

V gene	D gene	J gene	CDR3 protein
TRBV6-5	TRBD1	TRBJ2-3	CASRPNRGATDTQYF
TRBV7-3	NA	TRBJ1-1	CASSLSQNTEAFF
TRBV18	TRBD2	TRBJ2-2	CASSPPLAGRTNTGELFF
TRBV3-1/TRBV3-2	TRBD2	TRBJ2-5	CASSQALGLAGSAGETQYF
TRBV19	NA	TRBJ1-4	CASSRTGTNEKLFF
TRBV7-9	NA	TRBJ1-3	CASSRGGDTIYF
TRBV6-5	NA	TRBJ1-5	CASSSRENQPQHF
TRBV7-6	TRBD1	TRBJ2-3	CASSLGGQVTDTQYF
TRBV11-2	TRBD2	TRBJ2-7	CASSSWGGLAGASTYEQYF
TRBV6-4	NA	TRBJ1-1	CASSDRRGKTEAFF
TRBV19	NA	TRBJ1-1	CASSMDSPLKREAFF
TRBV11-3	TRBD1	TRBJ1-4	CASSPGQGGRGEKLFF
TRBV9	NA	TRBJ2-5	CASSVGTLGETQYF
TRBV18	TRBD2	TRBJ2-7	CASSPRGLAGGTYEQYF
TRBV7-2	NA	TRBJ1-6	CASSPLRGGLWYNSPLHF
TRBV20-1	TRBD2	TRBJ2-1	CSASLRTSGSEQFF
TRBV15	NA	TRBJ2-7	CATSTSLGQLAYEQYF
TRBV14	TRBD2	TRBJ2-3	CASSRLTSGGADTQYF
TRBV7-8	TRBD1	TRBJ1-5	CASSFRTGGNQPQHF
TRBV7-9	TRBD2	TRBJ2-5	CASSLGGGGWTQYF
TRBV30	TRBD1	TRBJ1-2	CAWSSHVTGEINYGYTF
TRBV29-1	NA	TRBJ2-2	CSARGATDTGELFF
TRBV5-3	TRBD2	TRBJ2-5	CARMGRGRARRGETQYF
TRBV27	NA	TRBJ1-5	CANRRAGREGSNQPQHF
TRBV6-2/TRBV6-3	TRBD1	TRBJ2-2	CASSYSDRAGDTGELFF
TRBV7-2	TRBD1	TRBJ2-3	CASSLGQGWTDTQYF
TRBV7-2	TRBD1	TRBJ2-5	CASSLEGGPETQYF
TRBV11-2	TRBD2	TRBJ2-1	CASSLVGGGNNEQFF
TRBV5-1	TRBD1	TRBJ1-5	CASSLGGTDNQPQHF
TRBV7-7	TRBD2	TRBJ2-1	CASSSTSGGGNEQFF
TRBV30	TRBD2	TRBJ2-7	CAWSARGSYEQYF
TRBV9	TRBD2	TRBJ2-3	CASSPRGLAGGGDTQYF
TRBV9	NA	TRBJ2-2	CASNRDSGELFF
TRBV5-5	TRBD1	TRBJ2-2	CASSADRAYTGELFF
TRBV6-5	NA	TRBJ1-3	CASSPGGFSGNTIYF
TRBV11-2	TRBD2	TRBJ2-5	CASSMGGNQETQYF
TRBV25-1	TRBD1	TRBJ1-2	CASLTGSYGYTF
TRBV13	TRBD1	TRBJ1-2	CASSRNRGRSDYGYTF
TRBV9	NA	TRBJ2-2	CASTGNTGELFF
TRBV5-4	NA	TRBJ2-2	CASRLPQGGELFF
TRBV2	NA	TRBJ2-3	CASSLSGGTDTQYF
TRBV12-3/TRBV12-4	NA	TRBJ1-3	CASSPSGNTIYF
TRBV10-1	NA	TRBJ2-2	CASSDEGLGTGELFF
TRBV30	TRBD1	TRBJ1-2	CAWSVRGTGDGYTF
TRBV10-2	TRBD1	TRBJ2-7	CASSEPRQGTYEQYF
TRBV29-1	TRBD2	TRBJ2-4	CSVATSGEKNIQYF
TRBV9	NA	TRBJ1-3	CASTTGIGNTIYF
TRBV7-2	NA	TRBJ2-4	CASSLVGGNTKNIQYF
TRBV27	TRBD2	TRBJ2-7	CASRLRAGVSYEQYF
TRBV5-1	TRBD1	TRBJ1-1	CASSLANTDRGDTEAFF
TRBV10-1	TRBD2	TRBJ2-5	CASSVAGVETQYF
TRBV6-5	NA	TRBJ1-1	CASSYTGNTEAFF
TRBV10-3	TRBD1	TRBJ1-2	CAISETGGLRGYTF
TRBV5-1	TRBD1	TRBJ2-3	CASSLSQGADTQYF
TRBV7-9	TRBD2	TRBJ2-5	CASSFFRTSGYQETQYF
TRBV7-8	TRBD1	TRBJ1-2	CASSLRQTGVGYTF
TRBV6-6	TRBD1	TRBJ1-5	CASSGTGDNQPQHF